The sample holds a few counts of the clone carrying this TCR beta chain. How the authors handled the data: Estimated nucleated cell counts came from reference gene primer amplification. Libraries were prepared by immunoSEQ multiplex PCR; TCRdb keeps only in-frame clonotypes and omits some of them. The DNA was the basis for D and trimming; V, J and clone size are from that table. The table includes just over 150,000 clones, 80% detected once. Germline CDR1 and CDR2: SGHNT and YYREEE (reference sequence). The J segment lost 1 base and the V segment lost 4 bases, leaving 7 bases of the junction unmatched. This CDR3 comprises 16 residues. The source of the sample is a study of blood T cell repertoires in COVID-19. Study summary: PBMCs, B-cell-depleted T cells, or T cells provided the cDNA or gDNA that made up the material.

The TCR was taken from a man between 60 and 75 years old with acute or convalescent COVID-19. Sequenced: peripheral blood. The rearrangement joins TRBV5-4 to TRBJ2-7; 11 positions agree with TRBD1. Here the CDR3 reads CASSRTGTGGSYEQYF. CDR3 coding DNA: TGTGCCAGCAGCCGTACCGGGACAGGGGGTTCCTACGAGCAGTACTTC.